This TCR beta chain was documented in a study of blood T cell repertoires in COVID-19. Study in general: Acute and convalescent COVID-19 samples came from the United States, Italy and Spain. The analysed material was cDNA or gDNA that came from T cells, B-cell-depleted T cells, or PBMCs.

Profiling relied on immunoSEQ multiplex PCR, and the TCRdb table lists in-frame clones only, not all of them. The sample contains around 230,000 clones, roughly 88% of which appear only once. The CDR3 length is 17 residues. In germline, CDR1 is MNHEY, CDR2 SVGEGT. Trimming at V came to 5 bases and at J to 3 bases, leaving 9 bases not matched to a gene. The TCR comes from a man aged 25-45 years who had recovered from COVID-19. Source material: peripheral blood. This chain connects TRBV6-2 or TRBV6-3 to TRBJ2-1; 11 positions match TRBD2. The CDR3 loop reads CASSGSGTSGDYNEQFF. The CDR3 nucleotides read TGTGCCAGCAGTGGCTCCGGGACTAGCGGTGACTACAATGAGCAGTTCTTC.